The 18 T cell receptor beta chains below come from one sample, sequenced in a study of cytomegalovirus exposure and HLA in healthy donors. 60 Vbeta and 13 Jbeta primers were used in PCR. Only in-frame clones appear in the TCRdb table, and some are missing; sequencing was by immunoSEQ multiplex PCR. This table holds about 130,000 clones, 75% to 90% found once. Sequenced sample: PBMCs. These receptors came from a man aged 35 to 55 in good health and CMV-seronegative.

This clone came up a few times. This chain links TRBV5-1 with TRBJ2-2; D is perhaps TRBD2 (6 bases). V lost 4 bases and J lost 7, with 17 bases in between. The germline CDR1 and CDR2 sequences are SGHRS and YFSETQ. The CDR3 is 15 residues long. CDR3: CASSPGLAEYGELFF. The CDR3 nucleotides read TGCGCCAGCAGCCCCGGTTTAGCGGAGTACGGGGAGCTGTTTTTT.

The chain uses TRBV5-4 and TRBJ2-7; 8 bases match TRBD2. This CDR3 is built from 13 residues. V was clipped by 4 bases and J by 6 bases; unmatched bases: 6. The germline gives CDR1 SGHNT, CDR2 YYREEE (reference sequence). In DNA form, the CDR3 reads TGTGCCAGCAGCACCCCCGGGGGGGGCGAGCAGTACTTC. This gives the protein CASSTPGGGEQYF.

The chain joins TRBV12-5 to TRBJ1-2, with 7 positions matching TRBD1. This CDR3 has 13 amino acids. Germline V gene lookup returns CDR1 LGHNT and CDR2 FRNRAP. V lost 1 base and J lost 4; bases outside the gene matches: 0. The DNA for the CDR3 is TGTGCTAGTGGTTTGGGGACAGGCTATGGCTACACCTTC. Protein product: CASGLGTGYGYTF.

This chain uses TRBV5-1 with TRBJ2-5; 9 positions agree with TRBD1. Germline lookup yields CDR1 SGHRS and CDR2 YFSETQ. The CDR3 runs to 15 residues. J was trimmed by 1 base and V by 4 bases; bases with no gene match: 5. CDR3 nucleotides: TGCGCCAGCAGCGCCACAGGGGGCGGCCAAGAGACCCAGTACTTC. Its protein is CASSATGGGQETQYF.

The chain is built from TRBV6-5 and TRBJ2-2, with 10 bases matching TRBD1. Germline V gene sequence: CDR1 MNHEY, CDR2 SVGAGI. This CDR3 region has 15 residues. The V and J ends lost 1 base and 4 bases, in that order; junction bases with no gene match: 0. The CDR3 here is CASSYWTGGTGELFF. The CDR3 nucleotides are TGTGCCAGCAGTTACTGGACAGGGGGCACCGGGGAGCTGTTTTTT.

The chain is built from TRBV2 and TRBJ2-2; no clear D. This CDR3 comprises 15 residues. Trimming removed 3 bases at V and 4 bases at J, with 12 bases between. Per the germline V gene, CDR1 is SNHLY and CDR2 is FYNNEI. CDR3 coding DNA: TGTGCCAGCAGTGAGGGTCCGGGTACCACCGGGGAGCTGTTTTTT. Amino acids: CASSEGPGTTGELFF. Filled out from reference TRBV2 and TRBJ2-2, the complete variable domain reads EPEVTQTPSHQVTQMGQEVILRCVPISNHLYFYWYRQILGQKVEFLVSFYNNEISEKSEIFDDQFSVERPDGSNFTLKIRSTKLEDSAMYFCASSEGPGTTGELFFGEGSRLTVL.

This chain connects TRBV2 to TRBJ2-7, with TRBD1 identical over 7 bases. The CDR3 runs 14 residues. Germline V gene data show CDR1 as SNHLY and CDR2 as FYNNEI. Trimming removed 7 bases from V and 3 bases from J; junction bases left unmatched: 9. The CDR3: CASNPGQAGYEQYF. CDR3 nucleotides: TGTGCCAGCAACCCTGGACAGGCAGGCTACGAGCAGTACTTC.

The chain uses TRBV5-1 and TRBJ2-7, with 9 bases that match TRBD1. Germline V gene data show CDR1 as SGHRS and CDR2 as YFSETQ. This CDR3 spans 13 amino acids. The junction had 4 bases not matched to a gene; V was cut back by 9 bases and J by 0 bases. The DNA for the CDR3 is TGCGCCATCGAGACAGGGGGCTCCTACGAGCAGTACTTC. Its translation: CAIETGGSYEQYF.

This clone was observed a handful of times. The chain employs TRBV6-4 and TRBJ2-6; tentative D call: TRBD1 (6 bases). CDR1 and CDR2 (germline): MRHNA, SNTAGT. Trimming shortened V by 3 bases and J by 4 bases, and 7 bases separated the two germline ends. This CDR3 comprises 14 residues. The CDR3 loop is CASSDTGGANVLTF. CDR3 DNA sequence: TGTGCCAGCAGTGATACAGGGGGGGCCAACGTCCTGACTTTC.

This chain links TRBV6-1 with TRBJ2-7; D may be TRBD1 (5 bases). V lost 8 bases, J lost 1 base, and 9 bases lay in between. The CDR3 covers 12 residues. Germline V lookup: CDR1 MNHNS, CDR2 SASEGT. CDR3 DNA: TGTGCCAGCGGCCAGGGTTCCTACGAGCAGTACTTC. It yields the protein CASGQGSYEQYF.

A single count supports this clone. This same CDR3 is encoded by further DNA sequences in the sample. The chain links TRBV4-1 to TRBJ1-3; D uncertain. Trimming took off 1 base at V and 1 base at J, with 5 bases between the two ends. CDR3 size: 14 residues. Germline CDR1 MGHRA, CDR2 YSYEKL. The CDR3 nucleotides are TGCGCCAGCAGCCAAGGACATTCTGGAAACACCATATATTTT. Protein: CASSQGHSGNTIYF.

V and J are TRBV15 and TRBJ2-7; tentative D call: TRBD2 (6 bases). Trimming stripped 8 bases from V and 3 bases from J, with 14 bases between. The CDR3 totals 13 residues. The germline V gene encodes CDR1 LNHNV and CDR2 YYDKDF (reference sequence). The CDR3 DNA reads TGTGCCACCTCGACCCAGGGAGGCTACGAGCAGTACTTC. Translating gives CATSTQGGYEQYF.

The V call is TRBV19, the J call TRBJ2-1; TRBD1 matches 8 bases. The length of the CDR3 is 15 residues. Germline values: CDR1 LNHDA, CDR2 SQIVND (reference sequence). V lost 6 bases, J lost 1 base, and 5 bases stayed unmatched. The CDR3 reads CASRFDRGSYNEQFF. For the CDR3, the DNA is TGTGCCAGTAGGTTCGACAGGGGATCCTACAATGAGCAGTTCTTC.

This chain uses TRBV11-2 with TRBJ2-5; 9 bases align to TRBD2. V shed 2 bases and J 5 bases; nucleotides not matched to a gene: 6. CDR1 and CDR2 (germline): SGHAT, FQNNGV. The CDR3 extends over 15 amino acids. This chain's CDR3 is CASSLIGRGGETQYF. The CDR3 DNA reads TGTGCCAGCAGCTTAATAGGGCGGGGGGGCGAGACCCAGTACTTC.

The CDR3 is CAWSPRGHQPQHF. The DNA of the CDR3 is TGTGCCTGGAGTCCCCGGGGTCATCAGCCCCAGCATTTT. The chain links TRBV30 to TRBJ1-5; no clear D gene. Between the trimmed V and J ends, which lost 2 bases and 5 bases, there was a span of 10 bases. The germline CDR1 and CDR2 sequences are GTSNPN and SVGIG (reference sequence). The CDR3 extends over 13 amino acids.

This clone turned up a few times. The V gene is TRBV2, the J gene TRBJ2-1; D is undetermined. Germline-derived CDR1 and CDR2 are SNHLY and FYNNEI. CDR3 length equals 15 residues. V lost 0 bases and J 4 bases, leaving 10 bases between the germline ends. The CDR3 sequence is CASSEAGGTYNEQFF. The CDR3 DNA reads TGTGCCAGCAGTGAAGCTGGCGGAACATACAATGAGCAGTTCTTC.

This clone showed up just a few times. V is TRBV6-1 and J is TRBJ2-5, with a tentative D call TRBD1 (7 bases). This CDR3 spans 14 amino acids. Germline-derived CDR1 and CDR2 are MNHNS and SASEGT. V was clipped by 0 bases and J by 7 bases, with 12 bases between them. The CDR3 sequence: CASSEARQGGTQYF. The CDR3 nucleotides read TGTGCCAGCAGTGAAGCGCGCCAGGGGGGGACCCAGTACTTC.

The gene calls are TRBV7-9 and TRBJ1-3, with D perhaps TRBD1 (6 bases). This CDR3 spans 14 amino acids. V gave up 2 bases and J gave up 4 bases, with 9 bases separating them. The germline CDR1 and CDR2 sequences are SEHNR and FQNEAQ (reference sequence). CDR3 region: CASSLSGAGNTIYF. CDR3 DNA: TGTGCCAGCAGCTTATCAGGGGCCGGAAACACCATATATTTT.